This TCR beta chain was captured in a study of CD8 T cells in Susac syndrome. V lost 3 bases to trimming and J lost 0 bases, with 14 bases between them. This CDR3 comprises 16 residues. Per the germline V gene, CDR1 is SNHLY and CDR2 is FYNNEI. When the RNA was reverse transcribed, random hexamers were used with an input of roughly 0.45 to 1 ug. An immunoSEQ multiplex PCR amplified TCR beta CDR3 over 54 Vbeta and 13 Jbeta. TCRdb analysed the immunoSEQ multiplex PCR reads with MiXCR anew, one entry per CDR3 protein. The sample lists under 550,000 distinct CDR3 sequences; around 85% were seen once. The multiple sclerosis control group was made up of treatment-naive patients with stable or active relapsing-remitting disease. The TEMRA cells underwent FACS enrichment, while the CD8+ and CD4+ T cells underwent negative isolation.

This clonotype originated in a human donor with multiple sclerosis. Sequenced material: CD8+ T cells from PBMCs. The V and J genes are TRBV2 and TRBJ1-1; D gene uncertain. The CDR3 sequence is CASSDGPPRVNTEAFF. The CDR3 nucleotides are TGTGCCAGCAGTGATGGGCCACCGAGGGTGAACACTGAAGCTTTCTTT.